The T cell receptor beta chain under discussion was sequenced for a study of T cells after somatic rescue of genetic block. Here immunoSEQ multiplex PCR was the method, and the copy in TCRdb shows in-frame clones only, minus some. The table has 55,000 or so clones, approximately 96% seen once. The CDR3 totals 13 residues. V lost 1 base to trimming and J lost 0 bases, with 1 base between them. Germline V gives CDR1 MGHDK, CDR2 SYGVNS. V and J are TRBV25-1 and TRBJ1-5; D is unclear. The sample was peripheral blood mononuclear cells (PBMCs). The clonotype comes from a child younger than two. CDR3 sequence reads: CASSEFSNQPQHF. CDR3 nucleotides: TGTGCCAGCAGTGAATTTAGCAATCAGCCCCAGCATTTT. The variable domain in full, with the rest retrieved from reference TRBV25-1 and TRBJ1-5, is EADIYQTPRYLVIGTGKKITLECSQTMGHDKMYWYQQDPGMELHLIHYSYGVNSTEKGDLSSESTVSRIRTEHFPLTLESARPSHTSQYLCASSEFSNQPQHFGDGTRLSIL.